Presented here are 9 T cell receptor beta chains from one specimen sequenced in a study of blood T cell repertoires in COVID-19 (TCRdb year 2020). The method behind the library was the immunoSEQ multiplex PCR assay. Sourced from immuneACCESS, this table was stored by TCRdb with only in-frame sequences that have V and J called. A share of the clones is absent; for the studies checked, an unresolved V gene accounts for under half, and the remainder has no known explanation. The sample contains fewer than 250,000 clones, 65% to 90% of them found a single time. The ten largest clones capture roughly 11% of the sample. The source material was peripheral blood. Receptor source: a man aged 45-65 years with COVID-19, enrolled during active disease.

In DNA, the CDR3 is TGTGCCAGCAGCCCCCCGGGGGGCAGGGGGAACACCGGGGAGCTGTTTTTT. Translation gives CASSPPGGRGNTGELFF. The chain employs TRBV5-4 and TRBJ2-2, with TRBD2 as a possible D gene (7 bases). CDR1 and CDR2 from the germline V gene are SGHNT and YYREEE (reference sequence). CDR3 length equals 17 residues. The germline V and J ends were trimmed by 4 bases and 1 base, with 17 bases remaining between them.

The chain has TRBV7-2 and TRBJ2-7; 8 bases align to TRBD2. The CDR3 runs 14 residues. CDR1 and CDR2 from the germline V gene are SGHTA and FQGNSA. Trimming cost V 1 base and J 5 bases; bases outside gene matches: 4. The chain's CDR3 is CASSLVGGADEQYF. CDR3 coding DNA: TGTGCCAGCAGCTTAGTCGGGGGGGCCGACGAGCAGTACTTC.

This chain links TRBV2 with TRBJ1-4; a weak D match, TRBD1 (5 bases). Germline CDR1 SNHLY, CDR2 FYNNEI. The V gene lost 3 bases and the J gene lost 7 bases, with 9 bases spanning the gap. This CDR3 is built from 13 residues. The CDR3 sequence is CASSENQGEKLFF. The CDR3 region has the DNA TGTGCCAGCAGTGAGAACCAGGGTGAAAAACTGTTTTTT.

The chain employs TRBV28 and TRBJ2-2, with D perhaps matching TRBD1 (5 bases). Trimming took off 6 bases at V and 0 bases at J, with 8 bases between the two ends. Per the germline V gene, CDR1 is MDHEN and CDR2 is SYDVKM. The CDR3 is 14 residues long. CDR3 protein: CASRGVANTGELFF. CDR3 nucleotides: TGTGCCAGCAGAGGGGTGGCGAACACCGGGGAGCTGTTTTTT.

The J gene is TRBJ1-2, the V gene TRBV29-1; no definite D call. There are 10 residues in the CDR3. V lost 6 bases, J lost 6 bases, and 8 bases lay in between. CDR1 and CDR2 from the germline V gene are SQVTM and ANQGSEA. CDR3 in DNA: TGCAGCGTATTCGGTGATGGCTACACCTTC. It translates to CSVFGDGYTF.

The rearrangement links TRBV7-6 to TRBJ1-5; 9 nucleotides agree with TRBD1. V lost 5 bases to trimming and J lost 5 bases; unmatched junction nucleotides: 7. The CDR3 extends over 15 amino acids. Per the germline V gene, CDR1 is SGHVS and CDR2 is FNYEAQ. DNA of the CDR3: TGTGCCAGCAGCGAGGGGACAGGGTCCCATCAGCCCCAGCATTTT. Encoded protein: CASSEGTGSHQPQHF.

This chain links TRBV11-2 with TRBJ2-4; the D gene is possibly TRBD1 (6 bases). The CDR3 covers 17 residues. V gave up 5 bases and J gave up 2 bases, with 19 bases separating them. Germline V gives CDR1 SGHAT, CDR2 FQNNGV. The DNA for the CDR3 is TGTGCCAGCAGCAGAGGGGCAGGGGATACGACCAAAAACATTCAGTACTTC. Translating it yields CASSRGAGDTTKNIQYF.

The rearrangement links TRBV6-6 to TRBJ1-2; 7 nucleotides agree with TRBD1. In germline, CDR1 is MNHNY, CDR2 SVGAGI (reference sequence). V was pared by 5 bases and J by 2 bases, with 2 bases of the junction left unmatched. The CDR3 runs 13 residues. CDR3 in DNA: TGTGCCAGCAGTCCACAGGGGAACTATGGCTACACCTTC. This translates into CASSPQGNYGYTF.

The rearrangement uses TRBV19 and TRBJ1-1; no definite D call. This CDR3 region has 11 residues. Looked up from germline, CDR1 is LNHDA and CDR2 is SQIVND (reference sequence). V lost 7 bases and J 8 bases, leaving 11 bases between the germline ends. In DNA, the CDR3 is TGTGCCAGTACCCCGGGAGTAGAAGCTTTCTTT. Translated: CASTPGVEAFF.